These 27 T cell receptor beta chains share one sample of origin, sequenced in a study of T cells in Graves' hyperthyroidism and ophthalmopathy. Amplification of TCR beta CDR3 regions used RNA as the template. HTBI primers were used for first-round RT-PCR of the TCR CDR3. TCRdb itself ran the multiplex PCR reads through MiXCR, one entry per CDR3 protein. The sample includes roughly 400,000 distinct CDR3 sequences, more than 12% of them seen just once. The sequencing sample was made of blood. All receptors derive from a middle-aged man with Graves' ophthalmopathy.

This clonotype was counted only a few times. The rearrangement uses TRBV5-6 and TRBJ1-2, with unresolved D. The V and J ends lost 4 bases and 0 bases respectively, with 16 bases between them. CDR3 length: 16 amino acids. CDR1 is SGHDT, CDR2 YYEEEE, per germline. The DNA for the CDR3 is TGTGCCAGCAGCCGGAGCGAGTCGAGGGCTAACTATGGCTACACCTTC. This encodes CASSRSESRANYGYTF.

The chain carries TRBV7-9 and TRBJ1-5, with 8 positions matching TRBD1. Trimming cost V 1 base and J 6 bases; bases outside gene matches: 11. CDR1 and CDR2 from the germline V gene are SEHNR and FQNEAQ (reference sequence). The CDR3 contains 17 residues. In DNA, the CDR3 is TGTGCCAGCAGCTTAGGTCCGGGGGCAGGGGGCGGTCAGCCCCAGCATTTT. The encoded protein is CASSLGPGAGGGQPQHF.

This clonotype came up many times. This CDR3 reads CASKEADAYEQYF. The CDR3 DNA reads as TGTGCCAGCAAAGAAGCGGATGCCTACGAGCAGTACTTC. J is TRBJ2-7 and V is TRBV2; D might be TRBD2 (5 bases). There are 13 residues in the CDR3. With 7 bases removed from V and 2 bases from J, the gap between germline ends came to 12 bases. Germline values: CDR1 SNHLY, CDR2 FYNNEI. Filled out from reference TRBV2 and TRBJ2-7, the complete variable domain reads EPEVTQTPSHQVTQMGQEVILRCVPISNHLYFYWYRQILGQKVEFLVSFYNNEISEKSEIFDDQFSVERPDGSNFTLKIRSTKLEDSAMYFCASKEADAYEQYFGPGTRLTVT.

V gene TRBV15 combines with J gene TRBJ1-5; D is unclear. Germline assignment: CDR1 LNHNV and CDR2 YYDKDF (reference sequence). Trimming removed 6 bases from V and 7 bases from J, with 16 bases in between. The CDR3 has 14 amino acids. For the CDR3, the DNA is TGTGCCACCAGTCCGAATCGGGCAGGACAGCCCCAGCATTTT. Translating it yields CATSPNRAGQPQHF.

This clonotype has a count of ten or more. The chain uses TRBV5-6 and TRBJ2-3; D is undetermined. Germline-derived CDR1 and CDR2 are SGHDT and YYEEEE. The CDR3 runs 14 residues. Trimming cost V 4 bases and J 0 bases, with 9 bases left between them. CDR3 DNA: TGTGCCAGCAGCCTGCTTCGGAGCACAGATACGCAGTATTTT. Translating gives CASSLLRSTDTQYF.

This clonotype was seen at least ten times. The V call is TRBV5-1, the J call TRBJ1-6, with unresolved D. The germline V and J ends were trimmed by 1 base and 6 bases, with 8 bases remaining between them. CDR1 SGHRS and CDR2 YFSETQ come from the germline V gene. The CDR3 consists of 14 residues. DNA for the CDR3: TGCGCCAGCAGCTTGCAGAGCCTTAATTCACCCCTCCACTTT. As protein: CASSLQSLNSPLHF. Full variable domain (remainder filled in from reference TRBV5-1 and TRBJ1-6): KAGVTQTPRYLIKTRGQQVTLSCSPISGHRSVSWYQQTPGQGLQFLFEYFSETQRNKGNFPGRFSGRQFSNSRSEMNVSTLELGDSALYLCASSLQSLNSPLHFGNGTRLTVT.

This clonotype occurred many times. This chain connects TRBV28 to TRBJ2-2; tentative D call: TRBD1 (6 bases). CDR3 size: 15 residues. The germline gives CDR1 MDHEN, CDR2 SYDVKM. Between the trimmed V and J ends, which lost 7 bases and 0 bases, there was a span of 12 bases. This CDR3 reads CASKAGQTNTGELFF. CDR3 DNA sequence: TGTGCCAGCAAAGCAGGACAGACGAACACCGGGGAGCTGTTTTTT.

This clonotype came up a few times. The chain carries TRBV5-5 and TRBJ2-6; tentative D call: TRBD2 (5 bases). Per the germline V gene, CDR1 is SGHKS and CDR2 is YYEKEE (reference sequence). The CDR3 consists of 15 residues. V was trimmed by 4 bases and J by 1 base, leaving 9 bases between them. The CDR3 DNA reads TGTGCCAGCAGCCCCGGACTTTCTGGGGCCAACGTCCTGACTTTC. Translating it yields CASSPGLSGANVLTF. The full variable domain, with the rest looked up from reference TRBV5-5 and TRBJ2-6, is DAGVTQSPTHLIKTRGQQVTLRCSPISGHKSVSWYQQVLGQGPQFIFQYYEKEERGRGNFPDRFSARQFPNYSSELNVNALLLGDSALYLCASSPGLSGANVLTFGAGSRLTVL.

This clonotype was observed at least ten times. CDR3 bases: TGCAGTGCTAGAGAGACAGGGCCAAGCAATCAGCCCCAGCATTTT. This sequence encodes CSARETGPSNQPQHF. The V call is TRBV20-1, the J call TRBJ1-5; 7 bases fit TRBD1. Per germline, CDR1 DFQATT and CDR2 SNEGSKA (reference sequence). The junction had 3 bases not matched to a gene; V was cut back by 0 bases and J by 1 base. This CDR3 is 15 amino acids long.

This clonotype was observed at least ten times. V is TRBV24-1 and J is TRBJ2-2, with TRBD2 matching over 8 bases. The V segment lost 3 bases and the J segment 6 bases; nucleotides outside the gene matches: 11. Germline V gene sequence: CDR1 KGHDR, CDR2 SFDVKD. This CDR3 region has 17 residues. CDR3 nucleotide sequence: TGTGCCACCAGTGATCCACCGCTCGCGGGAGGAGCCGGGGAGCTGTTTTTT. Protein: CATSDPPLAGGAGELFF.

The J gene is TRBJ2-5, the V gene TRBV11-2; 14 positions match TRBD2. The CDR3 contains 17 residues. Per germline, CDR1 SGHAT and CDR2 FQNNGV. V lost 3 bases to trimming and J lost 4 bases; unmatched junction nucleotides: 7. Here the CDR3 reads CASSFMSGLAGGETQYF. As DNA, the CDR3 is TGTGCCAGCAGCTTTATGTCCGGACTAGCGGGAGGAGAGACCCAGTACTTC.

Many counts were recorded for this clonotype. The rearrangement uses TRBV7-9 and TRBJ2-1, with TRBD2 as a possible D gene (6 bases). The CDR3 has 16 residues. Per the germline V gene, CDR1 is SEHNR and CDR2 is FQNEAQ (reference sequence). Trimming cost V 5 bases and J 4 bases, with 18 bases left between them. The CDR3 loop reads CASSPAGSRMYNEQFF. CDR3 sequence (DNA): TGTGCCAGCAGCCCAGCGGGTAGTAGGATGTACAATGAGCAGTTCTTC.

This clonotype has at least ten counts. The chain is built from TRBV6-5 and TRBJ2-3; 8 bases agree with TRBD2. This CDR3 region has 16 residues. The germline gives CDR1 MNHEY, CDR2 SVGAGI. With V trimmed by 2 bases and J by 0 bases, 4 bases remained unmatched. The CDR3 bases are TGTGCCAGCAGTTACCGAGCGGGGGCTAGCACAGATACGCAGTATTTT. It yields the protein CASSYRAGASTDTQYF.

This clonotype was detected many times. The rearrangement links TRBV30 to TRBJ2-2, with D possibly matching TRBD2 (6 bases). The germline V gene encodes CDR1 GTSNPN and CDR2 SVGIG (reference sequence). V dropped 7 bases and J dropped 3 bases, with 18 bases sitting between them. CDR3 length: 15 residues. The CDR3, as DNA: TGTGCCTCCAACCCGGGAGTTGAGCACACCGGGGAGCTGTTTTTT. It encodes CASNPGVEHTGELFF.

There are many counts of this clonotype. The CDR3 loop is CAWSSGPSRGSNQPQHF. The CDR3 nucleotides are TGTGCCTGGAGCTCGGGTCCTAGTAGGGGGAGCAATCAGCCCCAGCATTTT. V usage is TRBV30 and J usage is TRBJ1-5, with TRBD1 as a possible D gene (6 bases). V was pared by 3 bases and J by 1 base, with 19 bases between. This CDR3 is 17 amino acids long. Germline CDR1 is GTSNPN and CDR2 is SVGIG (reference sequence).

This clonotype was observed at least ten times. The chain links TRBV6-6 to TRBJ2-5; a possible D gene is TRBD2 (6 bases). There are 16 residues in the CDR3. Germline V gene sequence: CDR1 MNHNY, CDR2 SVGAGI (reference sequence). The V gene lost 0 bases and the J gene lost 2 bases, with 13 bases spanning the gap. The chain's CDR3 is CASSYSGGRNQETQYF. CDR3 bases: TGTGCCAGCAGTTACTCGGGGGGACGAAATCAAGAGACCCAGTACTTC.

V gene TRBV5-5 combines with J gene TRBJ2-7; D unresolved. This CDR3 has 11 amino acids. The germline gives CDR1 SGHKS, CDR2 YYEKEE (reference sequence). V was pared by 4 bases and J by 2 bases, with 4 bases between. The CDR3: CASSDAYEQYF. The CDR3 bases are TGTGCCAGCAGCGACGCCTACGAGCAGTACTTC.

This clonotype was counted a few times. The rearrangement joins TRBV28 to TRBJ2-7; D is unresolved. Germline assignment: CDR1 MDHEN and CDR2 SYDVKM. The CDR3 contains 16 residues. Trimming removed 6 bases at V and 0 bases at J, with 18 bases between. The CDR3 region is CASSSNVRTASYEQYF. In DNA, the CDR3 is TGTGCCAGCAGCTCTAACGTACGGACGGCCTCCTACGAGCAGTACTTC.

This clonotype was observed a few times. V and J are TRBV5-6 and TRBJ2-1; 8 bases are shared with TRBD2. V gave up 2 bases and J gave up 4 bases; unmatched junction bases: 5. The CDR3 sequence is 15 residues long. Germline V gene data show CDR1 as SGHDT and CDR2 as YYEEEE. CDR3 nucleotide sequence: TGTGCCAGCAGCTTCACGGGAGGGCCGTACAATGAGCAGTTCTTC. Translation: CASSFTGGPYNEQFF.

This clonotype was found many times. The rearrangement links TRBV12-3 or TRBV12-4 to TRBJ2-7; D gene uncertain. With 5 bases removed from V and 3 bases from J, the gap between germline ends came to 8 bases. The CDR3 contains 12 residues. The CDR3 loop reads CASSPSLYEQYF. Here the CDR3 DNA reads TGTGCCAGCAGTCCCTCGCTCTACGAGCAGTACTTC.

This clonotype was seen many times. The chain recombines TRBV12-3 or TRBV12-4 with TRBJ2-3, with TRBD2 matching 8 bases. This CDR3 comprises 15 residues. V lost 6 bases, J lost 6 bases, and 11 bases stayed unmatched. The CDR3 protein is CASSRLSGVADTQYF. The DNA of the CDR3 is TGTGCCAGCAGCCGCCTTAGCGGGGTGGCTGATACGCAGTATTTT.

Ten or more counts support this clonotype. The CDR3 sequence is CASSSPLAGEETQYF. The CDR3 bases are TGTGCCAGCAGTTCACCTCTAGCGGGAGAAGAGACCCAGTACTTC. This rearrangement joins TRBV28 to TRBJ2-5; 10 bases agree with TRBD2. The V and J ends lost 4 bases and 3 bases, in that order; junction bases with no gene match: 5. The CDR3 sequence is 15 residues long. The V gene's germline CDR1 is MDHEN and CDR2 SYDVKM.

This clonotype was seen ten or more times. The chain uses TRBV3-1 and TRBJ2-1; weak D call: TRBD1 (5 bases). V was trimmed by 2 bases and J by 8 bases, leaving 7 bases between them. This CDR3 comprises 12 residues. CDR1 is LGHDT, CDR2 YNNKEL, per germline (reference sequence). CDR3 coding DNA: TGTGCCAGCAGCCAATTCAGGGATGAGCAGTTCTTC. It specifies CASSQFRDEQFF.

This clonotype has only a few counts. This sequence joins TRBV4-1 and TRBJ1-2; D is uncertain. From germline, CDR1 is MGHRA and CDR2 YSYEKL. Trimming shortened V by 1 base and J by 8 bases, and 14 bases separated the two germline ends. The CDR3 is 14 amino acids. As DNA, the CDR3 is TGCGCCAGCAGCCAAGTATCCTCAACTAGGGGCTACACCTTC. This gives the protein CASSQVSSTRGYTF.

This clonotype has a count of ten or more. V is TRBV7-8 and J is TRBJ2-5; TRBD2 matches at 12 bases. The germline CDR1 and CDR2 sequences are SGHVS and FQNEAQ. This CDR3 region has 16 residues. Trimming removed 1 base from V and 3 bases from J; junction bases left unmatched: 3. CDR3 in DNA: TGTGCCAGCAGCTTAGTCGGACTAGCGGGAAAAGAGACCCAGTACTTC. Translating it yields CASSLVGLAGKETQYF. The full variable domain, with the rest looked up from reference TRBV7-8 and TRBJ2-5, is GAGVSQSPRYKVAKRGQDVALRCDPISGHVSLFWYQQALGQGPEFLTYFQNEAQLDKSGLPSDRFFAERPEGSVSTLKIQRTQQEDSAVYLCASSLVGLAGKETQYFGPGTRLLVL.

At least ten counts were recorded for this clonotype. The V and J genes are TRBV16 and TRBJ2-5; D remains ambiguous. Per germline, CDR1 KGHSY and CDR2 FQNENV. The CDR3 extends over 13 amino acids. The V end was cut by 0 bases, the J end by 3 bases, with 5 bases between. The CDR3 bases are TGTGCCAGCAGCCAATCGGCAGAAGAGACCCAGTACTTC. The encoded protein is CASSQSAEETQYF. Full variable domain (missing parts from reference TRBV16 and TRBJ2-5): GEEVAQTPKHLVRGEGQKAKLYCAPIKGHSYVFWYQQVLKNEFKFLISFQNENVFDETGMPKERFSAKCLPNSPCSLEIQATKLEDSAVYFCASSQSAEETQYFGPGTRLLVL.

This clonotype was recorded many times. CDR3 sequence reads: CASRSSREGPDEQFF. The CDR3 nucleotides are TGTGCCAGCAGGTCTTCGCGGGAGGGCCCTGATGAGCAGTTCTTC. The J gene is TRBJ2-1, the V gene TRBV3-1; 9 positions agree with TRBD2. The CDR3 is made up of 15 amino acids. The V and J ends lost 6 bases and 8 bases, in that order; junction bases with no gene match: 11. In germline, CDR1 is LGHDT, CDR2 YNNKEL (reference sequence).